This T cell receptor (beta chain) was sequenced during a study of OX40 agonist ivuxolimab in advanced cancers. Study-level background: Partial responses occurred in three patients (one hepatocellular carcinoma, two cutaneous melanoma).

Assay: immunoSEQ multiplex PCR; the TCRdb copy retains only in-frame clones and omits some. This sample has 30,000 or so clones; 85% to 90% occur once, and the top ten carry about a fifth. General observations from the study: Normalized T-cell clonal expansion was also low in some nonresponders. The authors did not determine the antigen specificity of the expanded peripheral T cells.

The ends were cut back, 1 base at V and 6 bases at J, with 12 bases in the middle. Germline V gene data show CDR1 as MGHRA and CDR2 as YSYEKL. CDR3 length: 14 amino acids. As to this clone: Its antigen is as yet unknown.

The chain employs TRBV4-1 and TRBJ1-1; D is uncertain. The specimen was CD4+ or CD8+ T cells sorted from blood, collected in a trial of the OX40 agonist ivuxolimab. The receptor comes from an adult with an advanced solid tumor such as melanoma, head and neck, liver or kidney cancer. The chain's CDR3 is CASSQVSGTSEAFF. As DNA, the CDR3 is TGCGCCAGCAGCCAAGTTTCAGGTACGTCTGAAGCTTTCTTT.